The entry below gives a single TCR beta chain sequence along with its context. The specificity of this receptor is unknown. One base away there is no much larger clone; base qualities are not given. The sample's time point label, in plain terms: newly diagnosed GD, antithyroid drugs for less than 3 months. For both TCR sequencing and RNA sequencing, RNA was extracted from PBMCs in TRIzol. The diagnosis of Graves' disease followed American Thyroid Association guidelines. Recruitment of patients was carried out at an endocrinology department in Xi'an, China. Each patient gave approximately 9.7 milliliters of peripheral blood, collected in an EDTA anticoagulant tube. Ficoll Paque Plus density gradient separation was used to isolate PBMCs, and no further T cell sorting was done. An Agilent 2100 Bioanalyzer and agarose gel were used to check RNA quality, while a NanoDrop 2000 measured RNA concentration.

The entry originates in a study of regulatory T cells in long-lasting Graves disease (dated by TCRdb to about 2021). Regarding the research as a whole: In the newly diagnosed Graves' disease group, patients had been taking antithyroid drugs for less than 3 months. Persistent Graves' disease patients were compared with newly diagnosed Graves' disease patients by peripheral blood TCR sequencing and RNA sequencing. The study was registered as a clinical trial and conducted in China. A total of 33 samples underwent TCR sequencing: about 13 from persistent and about 20 from newly diagnosed Graves' disease patients. Overall study results and their limits: The study examined only peripheral blood because the primary lesion, thyroid tissue, could not be accessed. As a limitation, the authors acknowledged that the small sample size may reduce accuracy. Compared with newly diagnosed patients, persistent Graves' disease patients had lower TCR Shannon entropy and fewer highly expanded clones, which suggests clonal expansion. Preferential use of TRBV28, TRBJ1-2 and TRBJ2-5 was observed in persistent disease, whereas TRBV20-1 and TRBJ2-1 were favored in newly diagnosed disease. Sequencing and analysis were limited to the TCR beta chain. Persistent patients shared more public clonotypes among themselves (around 3,000) than newly diagnosed patients did (approximately 900).

Library prep was done by multiplex PCR. Sequencing was carried out with an Illumina HiSeq 4000. To build TCR beta libraries, CDR3 regions were amplified by Arm-PCR using iRepertoire HTBI primers. Before sequencing, the PCR products underwent gel purification. The study's own analysis went as follows. Across samples, 60 to 80 TRBV and 13 to 15 TRBJ segments were identified and used for gene usage analysis of CDR3 amino acid clonotypes. COPE and FqMerger were used to merge the filtered high-quality paired reads into contigs. BLAST was used to align contigs to IMGT TRBV, TRBD and TRBJ reference genes, and CDR3 was defined according to IMGT. Highly expanded clones were defined as clonotypes with a frequency above 0.1%. Repertoire diversity was measured by Shannon entropy, and V-J evenness by the Gini coefficient. Clonotypes shared by more than one individual were considered public. Using fastp trimming at Q25 and MiXCR clonotype assembly, TCRdb reanalyzed the public sequencing data and kept in-frame beta chains. Each CDR3 protein gets just one entry, which takes the most common genes and DNA from the rows behind it. The V and J calls follow TCRdb's processing rather than the paper's. The sample records hundreds of thousands of distinct CDR3 sequences, around 16% of which are singletons. The biggest ten clones account for about 12% of the sample.

CDR1 DFQATT and CDR2 SNEGSKA are derived from the germline V gene (reference sequence). Ends trimmed: V by 6 bases, J by 5 bases; bases unmatched to a gene: 11. From its cysteine to its phenylalanine, the CDR3 spans 14 amino acids. The DNA shown is the 42-base CDR3, in frame from base 1. A further study also used this sample, focusing on T cells in Graves' hyperthyroidism and ophthalmopathy. The second study also describes: Stable Graves' hyperthyroidism was defined as the absence of progression to ophthalmopathy over 18 months of follow-up. Hyperthyroidism patients were aged 18 to 65 years and newly diagnosed, with disease duration of less than 2 months. Exclusion was applied to patients with uncontrolled infections, other autoimmune diseases, pregnancy or lactation. Diagnoses relied on clinical symptoms, serum thyroxine and TRAb, thyroid ultrasound and orbital computed tomography. The first round of RT-PCR for the TCR CDR3 was performed with the HTBI primer set and the Qiagen OneStep RT-PCR kit. Most expanded thyroid clonotypes (frequency above 0.001) were also found in blood, which suggests that blood repertoires may mirror thyroid immune responses. A model built on a 13 V-J signature distinguished ophthalmopathy from stable hyperthyroidism, reaching roughly 88% sensitivity and 81.08% specificity in cross-validation and 80%/75% in testing. In validation, the model predicted progression to ophthalmopathy a median of 6.5 months before onset, with about 70% sensitivity and 72.22% specificity. To identify distinguishing TCR V-J signatures, a discovery cohort of about a hundred patients was used, comprising 40 to 45 with Graves' ophthalmopathy and under 60 with stable Graves' hyperthyroidism. An independent validation cohort of around 20 hyperthyroidism patients and 17 patients who later progressed to ophthalmopathy tested prospective prediction of ophthalmopathy. For training and testing, the 80 to 100 patients in the discovery cohort were randomly divided in a 7:3 ratio. In addition, the study compared T-cell repertoires in thyroid tissue and in blood from roughly 6 Graves' hyperthyroidism patients. After sampling, hyperthyroidism patients received methimazole starting at 30 mg daily, and ophthalmopathy patients received high-dose intravenous methylprednisolone. A second multiplex PCR round built the libraries, followed by size selection and purification. Sequencing of the libraries was done on an Illumina HiSeq2000 using paired-end 100 bp reads. SOAPnuke was used to process the raw data, throwing out any read that contained adapters or uncalled bases, had a mean Phred below 15, or lacked an exact constant-primer or identifier match. High-quality paired reads were merged with COPE v1.2.5, and unique nucleotide sequences were defined as clonotypes. MiTCR v1.1 was used to align clonotypes to the IMGT TRBV, TRBD and TRBJ reference segments. Only V-J combinations with frequency above 0.0001, covering about 99% of repertoires, were analysed. The TCS score was defined as F50 (clonal expansion) divided by E x V (chaos), with BLOSUM62-based TCRdist calculated between CDR3 peptides within each V-J. Welch's t-statistics and random forest reduced around 550 V-J features to some 14, which were used in a naive Bayes classifier (R e1071). No statistical method was used to set the sample size in advance, and investigators knew the group allocation. TCR Vbeta CDR3 sequencing of fewer than 150 peripheral blood samples (over 40 ophthalmopathy, 75 to 80 hyperthyroidism and some 17 progressor patients) is reported in the paper.

Sequenced here: peripheral blood mononuclear cells (PBMCs), sampled at new diagnosis, from a patient treated with antithyroid drugs. The V gene is TRBV20-1 and the J gene is TRBJ2-3; 7 central nucleotides agree with TRBD2. This TCR derives from a man aged 18-30 years with Graves disease. Donor details come from another sample of the same person, matched by shared clones. The DNA sequence follows: TGCAGTGCGCTCCCGGGAGGACGAGGAGATACGCAGTATTTT. Its amino acids are CSALPGGRGDTQYF.